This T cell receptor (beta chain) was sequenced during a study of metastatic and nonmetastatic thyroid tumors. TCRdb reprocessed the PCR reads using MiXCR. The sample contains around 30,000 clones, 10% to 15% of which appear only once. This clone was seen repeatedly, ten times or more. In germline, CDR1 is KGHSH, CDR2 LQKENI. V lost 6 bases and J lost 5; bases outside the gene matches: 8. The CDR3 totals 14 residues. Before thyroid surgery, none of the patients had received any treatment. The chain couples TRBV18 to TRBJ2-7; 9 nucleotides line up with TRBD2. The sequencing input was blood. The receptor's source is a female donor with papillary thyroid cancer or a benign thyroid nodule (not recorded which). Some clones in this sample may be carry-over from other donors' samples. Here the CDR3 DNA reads TGTGCCAGCTCCCCGGGACTAGCCGGGGACGAGCAGTACTTC. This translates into CASSPGLAGDEQYF.